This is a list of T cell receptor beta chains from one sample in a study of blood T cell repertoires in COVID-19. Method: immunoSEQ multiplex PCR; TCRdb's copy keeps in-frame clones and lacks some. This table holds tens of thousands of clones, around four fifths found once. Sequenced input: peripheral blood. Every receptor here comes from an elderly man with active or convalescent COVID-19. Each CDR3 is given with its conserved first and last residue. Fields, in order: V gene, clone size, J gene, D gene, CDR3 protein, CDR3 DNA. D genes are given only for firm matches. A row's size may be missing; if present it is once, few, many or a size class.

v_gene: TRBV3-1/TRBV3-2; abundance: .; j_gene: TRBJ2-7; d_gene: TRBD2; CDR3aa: CASSQPGTSIHEQYF; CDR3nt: TGTGCCAGCAGCCAACCCGGGACTAGCATCCACGAGCAGTACTTC
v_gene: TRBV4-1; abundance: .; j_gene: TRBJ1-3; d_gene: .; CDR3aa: CASSQEGPSGTGNTIYF; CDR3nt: TGCGCCAGCAGCCAAGAAGGCCCGTCGGGAACTGGAAACACCATATATTTT
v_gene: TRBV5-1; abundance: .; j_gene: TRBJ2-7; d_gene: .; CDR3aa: CASSTKRQGGIEQYF; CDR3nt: TGCGCCAGCAGCACCAAAAGACAGGGAGGTATCGAGCAGTACTTC
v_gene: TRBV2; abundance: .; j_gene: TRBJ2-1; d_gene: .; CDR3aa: CASSHPNEQFF; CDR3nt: TGTGCCAGCAGTCATCCCAATGAGCAGTTCTTC
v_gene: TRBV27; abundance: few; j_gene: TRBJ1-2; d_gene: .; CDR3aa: CASSLGGNNGYTF; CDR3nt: TGTGCCAGCAGTTTAGGGGGGAATAATGGCTACACCTTC
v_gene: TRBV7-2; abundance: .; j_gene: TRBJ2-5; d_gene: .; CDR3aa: CASSFSPGWVETQYF; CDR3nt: TGTGCCAGCAGCTTCTCGCCAGGGTGGGTAGAGACCCAGTACTTC
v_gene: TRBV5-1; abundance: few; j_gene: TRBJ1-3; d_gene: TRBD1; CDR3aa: CASSRDRGPGNTIYF; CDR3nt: TGCGCCAGCAGCCGGGACAGGGGGCCTGGAAACACCATATATTTT
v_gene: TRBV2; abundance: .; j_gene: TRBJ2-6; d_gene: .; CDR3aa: CASSARHSIQSRANVLTF; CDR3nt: TGTGCCAGCAGTGCTCGTCATTCGATACAAAGTCGGGCCAACGTCCTGACTTTC
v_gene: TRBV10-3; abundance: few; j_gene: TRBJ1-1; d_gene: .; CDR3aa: CAIGGQGPETEAFF; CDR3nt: TGTGCCATCGGGGGCCAGGGGCCGGAGACTGAAGCTTTCTTT
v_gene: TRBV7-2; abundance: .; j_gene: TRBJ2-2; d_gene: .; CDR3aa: CASSYQAGFNTGELFF; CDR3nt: TGTGCCAGCAGCTATCAGGCAGGGTTTAACACCGGGGAGCTGTTTTTT
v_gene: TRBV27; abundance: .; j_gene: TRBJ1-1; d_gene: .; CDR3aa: CASSLSGRGTEAFF; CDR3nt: TGTGCCAGCAGTTTATCTGGTAGAGGTACTGAAGCTTTCTTT
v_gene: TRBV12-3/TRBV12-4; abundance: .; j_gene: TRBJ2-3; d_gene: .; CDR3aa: CASRDTGSDTQYF; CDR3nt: TGTGCCAGCAGAGACACAGGATCAGATACGCAGTATTTT
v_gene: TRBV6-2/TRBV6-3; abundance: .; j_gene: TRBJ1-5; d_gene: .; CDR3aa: CASSYDFAIQPQHF; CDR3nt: TGTGCCAGCAGTTACGATTTTGCGATTCAGCCCCAGCATTTT
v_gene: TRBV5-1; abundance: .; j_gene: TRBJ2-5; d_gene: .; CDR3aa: CASSLGSRAETQYF; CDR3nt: TGCGCCAGCAGCTTGGGAAGCAGGGCTGAGACCCAGTACTTC
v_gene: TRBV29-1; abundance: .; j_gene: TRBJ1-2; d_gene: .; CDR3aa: CSVGEQGNYGYTF; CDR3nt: TGCAGCGTTGGGGAGCAGGGGAACTATGGCTACACCTTC
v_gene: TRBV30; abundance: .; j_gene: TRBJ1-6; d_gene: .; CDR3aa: CAWSSSGRANSPLHF; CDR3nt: TGTGCCTGGAGTTCGTCTGGCAGGGCCAATTCACCCCTCCACTTT
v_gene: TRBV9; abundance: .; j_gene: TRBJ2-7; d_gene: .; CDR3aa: CASSVGAGAWYEQYF; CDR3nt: TGTGCCAGCAGCGTAGGGGCCGGCGCCTGGTACGAGCAGTACTTC
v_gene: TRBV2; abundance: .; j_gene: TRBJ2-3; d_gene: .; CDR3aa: CASTPGGGGGQYF; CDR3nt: TGTGCCAGCACCCCGGGTGGGGGAGGTGGGCAGTATTTT
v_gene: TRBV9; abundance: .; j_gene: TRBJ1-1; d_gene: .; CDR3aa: CASSQGVYTEAFF; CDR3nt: TGTGCCAGCAGCCAGGGTGTCTACACTGAAGCTTTCTTT
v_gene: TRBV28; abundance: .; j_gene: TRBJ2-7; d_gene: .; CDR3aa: CASRARLGEQYF; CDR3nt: TGTGCCAGCAGGGCCCGACTTGGTGAGCAGTACTTC
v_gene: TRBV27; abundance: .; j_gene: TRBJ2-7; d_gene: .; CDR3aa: CASSPRTWRDSYEQYF; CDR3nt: TGTGCCAGCAGTCCCCGGACGTGGCGGGACTCCTACGAGCAGTACTTC
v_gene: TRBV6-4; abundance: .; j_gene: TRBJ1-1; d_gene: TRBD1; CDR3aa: CASSDGQGGTEAFF; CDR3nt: TGTGCCAGCAGTGACGGACAGGGGGGAACTGAAGCTTTCTTT
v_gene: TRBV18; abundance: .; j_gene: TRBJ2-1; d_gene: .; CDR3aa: CASSPASRNNEQFF; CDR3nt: TGTGCCAGCTCACCGGCTAGCCGAAATAATGAGCAGTTCTTC
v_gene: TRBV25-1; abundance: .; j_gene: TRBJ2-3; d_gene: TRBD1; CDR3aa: CASDPGQGADTQYF; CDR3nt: TGTGCCAGCGATCCGGGACAGGGGGCCGATACGCAGTATTTT
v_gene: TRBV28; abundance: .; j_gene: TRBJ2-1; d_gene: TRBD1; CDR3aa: CASSLRGRSYNEQFF; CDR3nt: TGTGCCAGCAGTTTAAGGGGGCGTTCCTACAATGAGCAGTTCTTC
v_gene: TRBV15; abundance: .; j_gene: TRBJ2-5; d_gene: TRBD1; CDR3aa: CATSRGLTGSQETQYF; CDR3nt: TGTGCCACCAGCAGAGGTTTGACAGGGAGCCAAGAGACCCAGTACTTC
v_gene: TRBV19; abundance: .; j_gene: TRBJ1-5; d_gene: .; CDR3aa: CASSKTGDQPQHF; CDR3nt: TGTGCCAGTAGTAAGACAGGCGATCAGCCCCAGCATTTT
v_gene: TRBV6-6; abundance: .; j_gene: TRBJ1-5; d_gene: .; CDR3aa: CASTEGRHQHF; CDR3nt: TGTGCCAGCACCGAGGGTAGGCACCAGCATTTT
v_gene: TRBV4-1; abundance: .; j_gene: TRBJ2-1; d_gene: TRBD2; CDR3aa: CASSQEGLAGENEQFF; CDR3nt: TGCGCCAGCAGCCAAGAAGGGCTAGCGGGCGAAAATGAGCAGTTCTTC
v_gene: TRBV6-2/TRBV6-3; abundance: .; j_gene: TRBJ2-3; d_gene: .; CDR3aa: CASSYLPSGSDTQYF; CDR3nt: TGTGCCAGCAGTTACCTCCCCAGCGGGTCAGATACGCAGTATTTT
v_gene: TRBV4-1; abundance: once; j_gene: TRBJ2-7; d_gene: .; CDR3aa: CASSQAGSRGSYEQYF; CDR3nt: TGCGCCAGCAGCCAAGCAGGTAGCCGGGGCTCCTACGAGCAGTACTTC
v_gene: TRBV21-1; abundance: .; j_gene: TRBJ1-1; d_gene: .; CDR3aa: CASSGSGQGASNTEAFF; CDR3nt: TGTGCCAGCAGCGGATCCGGACAGGGGGCTAGCAACACTGAAGCTTTCTTT
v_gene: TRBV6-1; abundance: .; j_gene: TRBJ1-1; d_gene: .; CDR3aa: CASSEAWETEAFF; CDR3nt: TGTGCCAGCAGTGAAGCTTGGGAGACTGAAGCTTTCTTT
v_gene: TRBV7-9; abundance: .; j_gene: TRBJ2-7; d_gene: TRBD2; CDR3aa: CASSLGGRGGEQYF; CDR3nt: TGTGCCAGCAGCTTGGGCGGGAGAGGTGGTGAGCAGTACTTC
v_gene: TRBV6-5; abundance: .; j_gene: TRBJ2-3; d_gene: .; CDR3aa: CAGSSTDTQYF; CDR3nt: TGTGCCGGCTCTAGCACAGATACGCAGTATTTT
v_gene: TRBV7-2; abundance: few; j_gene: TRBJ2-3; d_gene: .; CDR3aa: CASSTNLVGAGDTQYF; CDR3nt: TGTGCCAGCAGCACAAACTTGGTGGGAGCGGGAGATACGCAGTATTTT
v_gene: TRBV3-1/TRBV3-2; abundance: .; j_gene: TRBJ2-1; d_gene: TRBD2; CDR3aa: CASSQEGASGGREQFF; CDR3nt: TGTGCCAGCAGCCAAGAGGGGGCTAGCGGGGGACGGGAGCAGTTCTTC
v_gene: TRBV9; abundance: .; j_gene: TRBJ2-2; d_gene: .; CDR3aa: CASSAEGDTVTGELFF; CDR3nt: TGTGCCAGCAGCGCCGAAGGGGACACTGTTACCGGGGAGCTGTTTTTT
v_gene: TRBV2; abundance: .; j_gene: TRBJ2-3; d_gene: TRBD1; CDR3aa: CASSGRGTGMGDTQYF; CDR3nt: TGTGCCAGCAGTGGGAGGGGGACAGGGATGGGAGATACGCAGTATTTT
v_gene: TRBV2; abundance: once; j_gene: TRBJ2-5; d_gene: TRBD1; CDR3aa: CASRSHRTGGPQETQYF; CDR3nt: TGTGCCAGCAGGAGTCACCGGACAGGGGGCCCCCAAGAGACCCAGTACTTC
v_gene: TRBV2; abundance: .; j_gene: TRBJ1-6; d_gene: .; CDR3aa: CASRSAGADNSPLHF; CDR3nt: TGTGCCAGCCGGTCGGCAGGGGCCGATAATTCACCCCTCCACTTT
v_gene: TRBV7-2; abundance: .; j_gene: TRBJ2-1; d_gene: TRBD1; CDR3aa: CASSWGQGAGNEQFF; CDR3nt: TGTGCCAGCAGCTGGGGACAGGGGGCAGGCAATGAGCAGTTCTTC
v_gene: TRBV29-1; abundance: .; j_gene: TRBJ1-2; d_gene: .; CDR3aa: CSVDRDFYYGYTF; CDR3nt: TGCAGCGTTGACCGGGACTTCTACTATGGCTACACCTTC
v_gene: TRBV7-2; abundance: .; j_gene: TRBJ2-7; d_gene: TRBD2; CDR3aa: CASSKTGTSGGEQYF; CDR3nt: TGTGCCAGCAGCAAAACCGGGACTAGCGGAGGGGAGCAGTACTTC
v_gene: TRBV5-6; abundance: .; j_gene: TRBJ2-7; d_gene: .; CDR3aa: CASSEDSTASYEQYF; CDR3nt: TGTGCCAGCAGCGAGGATTCGACAGCCTCCTACGAGCAGTACTTC
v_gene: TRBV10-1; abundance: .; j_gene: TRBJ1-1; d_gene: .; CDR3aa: CASSAGIQGTEAFF; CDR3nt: TGCGCCAGCAGTGCCGGAATTCAGGGAACTGAAGCTTTCTTT
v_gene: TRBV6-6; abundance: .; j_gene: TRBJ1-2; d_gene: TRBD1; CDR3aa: CASSYSGTGGGYTF; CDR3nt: TGTGCCAGCAGTTACTCCGGGACAGGGGGTGGCTACACCTTC
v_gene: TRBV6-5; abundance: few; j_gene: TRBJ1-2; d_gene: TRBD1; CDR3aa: CASSYTGQGKSGYTF; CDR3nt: TGTGCCAGCAGTTACACGGGACAGGGGAAGTCTGGCTACACCTTC
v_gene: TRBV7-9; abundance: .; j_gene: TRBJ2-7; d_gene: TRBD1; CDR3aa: CASSSRGQADSYEQYF; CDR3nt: TGTGCCAGCAGCTCCCGCGGACAGGCAGATTCCTACGAGCAGTACTTC
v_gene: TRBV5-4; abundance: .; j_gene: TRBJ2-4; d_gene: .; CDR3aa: CASSAGYDREAYF; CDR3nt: TGTGCCAGCAGCGCTGGGTATGACAGGGAGGCGTACTTC
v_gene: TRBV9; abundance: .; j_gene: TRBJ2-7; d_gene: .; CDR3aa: CASSPQVGPYEQYF; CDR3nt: TGTGCCAGCAGCCCCCAAGTGGGGCCCTACGAGCAGTACTTC
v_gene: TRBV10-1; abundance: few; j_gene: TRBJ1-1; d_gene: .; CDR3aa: CASRLGLDTEAFF; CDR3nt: TGCGCCAGCAGACTCGGACTGGACACTGAAGCTTTCTTT
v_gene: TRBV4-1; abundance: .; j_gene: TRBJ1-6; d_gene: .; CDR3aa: CASSFDRTRTLQSSYNSPLHF; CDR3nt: TGCGCCAGCAGCTTCGACCGGACACGGACCTTACAAAGCTCCTATAATTCACCCCTCCACTTT
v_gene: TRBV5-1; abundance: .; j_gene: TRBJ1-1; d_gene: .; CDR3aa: CASSFRVGYEAFF; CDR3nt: TGCGCCAGCAGCTTCCGGGTTGGGTATGAAGCTTTCTTT
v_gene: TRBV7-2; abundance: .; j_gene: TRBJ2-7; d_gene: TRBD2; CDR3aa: CASSFSAGGYYEQYF; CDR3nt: TGTGCCAGCAGCTTCTCTGCGGGAGGCTACTACGAGCAGTACTTC
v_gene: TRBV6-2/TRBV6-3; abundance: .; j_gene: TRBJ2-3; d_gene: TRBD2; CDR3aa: CASSDGLAGGPSTDTQYF; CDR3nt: TGTGCCAGCAGTGACGGACTAGCGGGGGGTCCTAGCACAGATACGCAGTATTTT
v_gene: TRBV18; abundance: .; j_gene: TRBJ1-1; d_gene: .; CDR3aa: CASSIGQNTEAFF; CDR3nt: TGTGCCAGCTCCATAGGACAGAACACTGAAGCTTTCTTT